Sequencing of this TCR beta chain was carried out in a study of blood T cell repertoires in COVID-19. The table came from immunoSEQ multiplex PCR; TCRdb's copy has only in-frame clones and leaves some out. The table lists some 100,000 clones, 84% of them singletons. V shed 0 bases, J shed 5 bases, and the junction held 9 bases outside the gene matches. The length of the CDR3 is 16 residues. Germline loops: CDR1 SGHVS, CDR2 FNYEAQ. V is TRBV7-6 and J is TRBJ1-2, with TRBD1 matching over 7 bases. The receptor comes from a woman between 50 and 59 years old with acute or convalescent COVID-19. Input material: peripheral blood. The CDR3 here is CASSLAGGPSHYGYTF. CDR3 nucleotides: TGTGCCAGCAGCTTAGCAGGGGGCCCGAGTCATTATGGCTACACCTTC.